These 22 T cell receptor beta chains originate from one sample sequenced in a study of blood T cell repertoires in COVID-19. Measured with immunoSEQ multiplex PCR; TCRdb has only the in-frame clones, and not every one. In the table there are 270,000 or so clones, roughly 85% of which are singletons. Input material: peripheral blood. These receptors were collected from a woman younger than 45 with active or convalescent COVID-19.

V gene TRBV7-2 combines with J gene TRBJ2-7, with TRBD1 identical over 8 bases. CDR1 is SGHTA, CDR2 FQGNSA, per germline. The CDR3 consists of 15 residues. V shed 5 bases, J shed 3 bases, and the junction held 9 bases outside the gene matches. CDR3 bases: TGTGCCAGCAGCCGCAGACAGGGGCAACTCTACGAGCAGTACTTC. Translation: CASSRRQGQLYEQYF.

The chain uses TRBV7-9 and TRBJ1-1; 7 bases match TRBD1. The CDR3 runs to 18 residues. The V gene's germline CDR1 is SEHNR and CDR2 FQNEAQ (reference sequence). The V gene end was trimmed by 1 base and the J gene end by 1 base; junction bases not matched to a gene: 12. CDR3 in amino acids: CASSLGRQGTLRNTEAFF. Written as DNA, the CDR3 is TGTGCCAGCAGCTTAGGGAGACAGGGCACACTCAGGAACACTGAAGCTTTCTTT.

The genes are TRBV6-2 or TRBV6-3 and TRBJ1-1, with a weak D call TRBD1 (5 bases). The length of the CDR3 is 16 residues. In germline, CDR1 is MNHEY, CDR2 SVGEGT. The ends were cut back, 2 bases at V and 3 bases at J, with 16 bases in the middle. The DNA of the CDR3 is TGTGCCAGCAGTTACCCGGACACGGACGAGGACACTGAAGCTTTCTTT. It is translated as CASSYPDTDEDTEAFF.

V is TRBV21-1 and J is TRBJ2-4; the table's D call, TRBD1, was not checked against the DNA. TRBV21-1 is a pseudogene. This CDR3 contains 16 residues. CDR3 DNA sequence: TGTGCCAGCAGCAAAGGGACAGGGGTATCCAAAAACATTCAGTACTTC. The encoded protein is CASSKGTGVSKNIQYF.

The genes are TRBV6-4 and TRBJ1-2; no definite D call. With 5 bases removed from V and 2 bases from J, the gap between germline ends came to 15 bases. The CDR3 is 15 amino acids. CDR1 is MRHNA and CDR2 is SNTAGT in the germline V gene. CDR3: CASSPGWGANYGYTF. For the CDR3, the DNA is TGTGCCAGCAGTCCCGGCTGGGGAGCGAACTATGGCTACACCTTC.

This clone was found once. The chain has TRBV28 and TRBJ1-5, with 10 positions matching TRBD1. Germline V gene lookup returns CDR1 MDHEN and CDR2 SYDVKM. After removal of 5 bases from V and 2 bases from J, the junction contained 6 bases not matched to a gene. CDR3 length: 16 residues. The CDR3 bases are TGTGCCAGCAGTGCAAGGACAGGGGGAGGCAATCAGCCCCAGCATTTT. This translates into CASSARTGGGNQPQHF. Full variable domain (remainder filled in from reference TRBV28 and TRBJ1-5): DVKVTQSSRYLVKRTGEKVFLECVQDMDHENMFWYRQDPGLGLRLIYFSYDVKMKEKGDIPEGYSVSREKKERFSLILESASTNQTSMYLCASSARTGGGNQPQHFGDGTRLSIL.

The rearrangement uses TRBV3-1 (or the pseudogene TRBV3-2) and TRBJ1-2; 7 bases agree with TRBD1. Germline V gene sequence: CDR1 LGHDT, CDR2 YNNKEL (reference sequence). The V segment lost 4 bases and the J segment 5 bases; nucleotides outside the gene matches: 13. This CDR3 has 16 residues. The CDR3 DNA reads TGTGCCAGCAGCCTAGGAACCCGCGGGACAGATTATGGCTACACCTTC. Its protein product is CASSLGTRGTDYGYTF.

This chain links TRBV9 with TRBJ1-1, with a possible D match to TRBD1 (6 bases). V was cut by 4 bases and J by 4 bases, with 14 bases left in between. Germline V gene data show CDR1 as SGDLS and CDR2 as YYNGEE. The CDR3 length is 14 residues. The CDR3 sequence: CASSPGGGGTEAFF. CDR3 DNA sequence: TGTGCCAGCAGCCCGGGGGGAGGGGGCACTGAAGCTTTCTTT.

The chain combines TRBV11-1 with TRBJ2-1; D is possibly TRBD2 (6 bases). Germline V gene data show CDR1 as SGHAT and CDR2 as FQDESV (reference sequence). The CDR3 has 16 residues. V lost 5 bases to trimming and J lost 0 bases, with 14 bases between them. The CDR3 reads CASSRGLFSSYNEQFF. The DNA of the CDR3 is TGTGCCAGCAGCCGGGGACTTTTCAGCTCCTACAATGAGCAGTTCTTC. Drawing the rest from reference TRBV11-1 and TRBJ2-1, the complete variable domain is EAEVAQSPRYKITEKSQAVAFWCDPISGHATLYWYRQILGQGPELLVQFQDESVVDDSQLPKDRFSAERLKGVDSTLKIQPAELGDSAMYLCASSRGLFSSYNEQFFGPGTRLTVL.

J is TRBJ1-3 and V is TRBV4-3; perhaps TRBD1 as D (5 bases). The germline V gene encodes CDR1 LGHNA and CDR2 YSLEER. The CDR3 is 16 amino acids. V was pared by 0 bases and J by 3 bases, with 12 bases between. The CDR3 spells CASSQDWGGVGNTIYF. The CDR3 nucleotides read TGCGCCAGCAGCCAAGATTGGGGGGGAGTTGGAAACACCATATATTTT.

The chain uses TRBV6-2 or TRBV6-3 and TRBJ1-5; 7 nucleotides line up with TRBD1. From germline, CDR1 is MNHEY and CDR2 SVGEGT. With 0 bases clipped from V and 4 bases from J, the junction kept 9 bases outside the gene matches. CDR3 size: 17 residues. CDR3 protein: CASSYSAGAGGNQPQHF. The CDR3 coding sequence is TGTGCCAGCAGTTACTCGGCAGGGGCAGGGGGGAATCAGCCCCAGCATTTT.

The CDR3 reads CASSPRGDWDQPQHF. CDR3 in DNA: TGTGCCAGCAGCCCTCGGGGGGATTGGGATCAGCCCCAGCATTTT. The V and J genes are TRBV5-5 and TRBJ1-5; the D gene is possibly TRBD1 (5 bases). The CDR3 is 15 residues long. Germline assignment: CDR1 SGHKS and CDR2 YYEKEE (reference sequence). The ends were cut back, 4 bases at V and 5 bases at J, with 16 bases in the middle.

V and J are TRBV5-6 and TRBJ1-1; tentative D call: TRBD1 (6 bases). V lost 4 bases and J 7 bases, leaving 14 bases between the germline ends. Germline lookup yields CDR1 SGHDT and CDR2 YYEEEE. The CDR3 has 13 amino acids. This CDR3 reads CASSAGGGGEAFF. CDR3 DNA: TGTGCCAGCAGCGCGGGAGGGGGTGGTGAAGCTTTCTTT.

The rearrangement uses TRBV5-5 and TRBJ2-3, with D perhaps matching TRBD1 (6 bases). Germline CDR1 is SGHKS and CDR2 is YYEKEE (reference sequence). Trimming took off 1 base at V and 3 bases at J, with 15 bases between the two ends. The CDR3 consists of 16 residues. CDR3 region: CASSLSPITGTDTQYF. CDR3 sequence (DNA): TGTGCCAGCAGCTTGTCACCAATAACAGGGACAGATACGCAGTATTTT.

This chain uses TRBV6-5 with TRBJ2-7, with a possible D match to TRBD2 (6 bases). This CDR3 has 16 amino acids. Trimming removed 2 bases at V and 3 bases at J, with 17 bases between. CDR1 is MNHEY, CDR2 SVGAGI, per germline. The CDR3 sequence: CASSYTPGRSFYEQYF. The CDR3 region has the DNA TGTGCCAGCAGTTACACCCCCGGGAGATCCTTCTACGAGCAGTACTTC.

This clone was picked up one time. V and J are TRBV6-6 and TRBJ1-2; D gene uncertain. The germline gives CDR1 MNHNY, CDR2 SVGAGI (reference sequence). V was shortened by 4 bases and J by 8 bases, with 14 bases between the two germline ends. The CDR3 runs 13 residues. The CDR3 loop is CASSSPPAGGYTF. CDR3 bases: TGTGCCAGCAGTTCCCCCCCTGCGGGAGGCTACACCTTC.

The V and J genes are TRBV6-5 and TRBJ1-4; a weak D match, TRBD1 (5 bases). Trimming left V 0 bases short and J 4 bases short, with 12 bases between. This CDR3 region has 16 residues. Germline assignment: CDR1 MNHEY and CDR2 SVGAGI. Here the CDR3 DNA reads TGTGCCAGCAGTTACTCGGGGGGTCTTGGTAATGAAAAACTGTTTTTT. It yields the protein CASSYSGGLGNEKLFF.

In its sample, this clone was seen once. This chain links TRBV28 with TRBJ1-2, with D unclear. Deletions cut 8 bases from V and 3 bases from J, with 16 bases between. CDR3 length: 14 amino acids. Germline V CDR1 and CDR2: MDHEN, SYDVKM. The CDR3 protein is CASLPPGSYYGYTF. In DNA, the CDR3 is TGTGCCAGCCTTCCCCCGGGGTCCTACTATGGCTACACCTTC.

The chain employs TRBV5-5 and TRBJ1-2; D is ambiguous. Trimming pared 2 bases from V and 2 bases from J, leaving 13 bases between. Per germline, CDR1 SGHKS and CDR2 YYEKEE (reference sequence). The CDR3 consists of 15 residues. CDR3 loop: CASSFPFGMNYGYTF. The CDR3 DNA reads TGTGCCAGCAGCTTTCCGTTCGGTATGAACTATGGCTACACCTTC. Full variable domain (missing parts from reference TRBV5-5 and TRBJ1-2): DAGVTQSPTHLIKTRGQQVTLRCSPISGHKSVSWYQQVLGQGPQFIFQYYEKEERGRGNFPDRFSARQFPNYSSELNVNALLLGDSALYLCASSFPFGMNYGYTFGSGTRLTVV.

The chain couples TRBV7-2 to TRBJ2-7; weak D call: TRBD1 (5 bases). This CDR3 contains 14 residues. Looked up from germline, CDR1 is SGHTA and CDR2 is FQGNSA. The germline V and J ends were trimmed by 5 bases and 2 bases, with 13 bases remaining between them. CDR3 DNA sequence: TGTGCCAGCAGCGCCTCCCTGGGGCCCTACGAGCAGTACTTC. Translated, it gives CASSASLGPYEQYF.

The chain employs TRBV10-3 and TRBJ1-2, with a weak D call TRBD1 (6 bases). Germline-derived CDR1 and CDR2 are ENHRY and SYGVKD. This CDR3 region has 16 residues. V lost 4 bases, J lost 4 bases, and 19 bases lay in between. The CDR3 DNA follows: TGTGCCATCAGTGGCTCCCCCCGGGACACCGTCTATGGCTACACCTTC. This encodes CAISGSPRDTVYGYTF.

CDR3 nucleotides: TGTGCCAGCAGTTTCGACCAGGCTAACTATGGCTACACCTTC. Amino acids: CASSFDQANYGYTF. The genes are TRBV6-2 or TRBV6-3 and TRBJ1-2; D uncertain. Trimming took off 4 bases at V and 0 bases at J, with 9 bases between the two ends. Germline V gene lookup returns CDR1 MNHEY and CDR2 SVGEGT. This CDR3 has 14 amino acids.